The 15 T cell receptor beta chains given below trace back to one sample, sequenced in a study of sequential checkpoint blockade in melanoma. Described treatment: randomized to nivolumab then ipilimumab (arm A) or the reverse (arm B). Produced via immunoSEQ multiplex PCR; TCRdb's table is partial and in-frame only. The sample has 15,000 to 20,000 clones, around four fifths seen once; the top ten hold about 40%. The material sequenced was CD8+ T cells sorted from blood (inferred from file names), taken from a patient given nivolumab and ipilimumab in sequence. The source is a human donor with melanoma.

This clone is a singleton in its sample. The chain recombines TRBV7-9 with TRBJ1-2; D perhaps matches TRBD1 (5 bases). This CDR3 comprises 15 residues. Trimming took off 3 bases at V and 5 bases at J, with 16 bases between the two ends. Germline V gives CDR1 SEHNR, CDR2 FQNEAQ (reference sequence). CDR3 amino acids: CASSFGGGFWYGYTF. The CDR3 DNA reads TGTGCCAGCAGCTTTGGGGGGGGGTTTTGGTATGGCTACACCTTC. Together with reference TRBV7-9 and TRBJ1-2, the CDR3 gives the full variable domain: DTGVSQNPRHKITKRGQNVTFRCDPISEHNRLYWYRQTLGQGPEFLTYFQNEAQLEKSRLLSDRFSAERPKGSFSTLEIQRTEQGDSAMYLCASSFGGGFWYGYTFGSGTRLTVV.

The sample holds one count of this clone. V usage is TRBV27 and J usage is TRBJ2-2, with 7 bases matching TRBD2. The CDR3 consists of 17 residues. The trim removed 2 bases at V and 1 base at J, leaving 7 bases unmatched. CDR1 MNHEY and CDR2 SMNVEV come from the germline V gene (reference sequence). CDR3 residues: CASSLLLGLQNTGELFF. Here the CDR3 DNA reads TGTGCCAGCAGTTTACTATTGGGACTACAGAACACCGGGGAGCTGTTTTTT.

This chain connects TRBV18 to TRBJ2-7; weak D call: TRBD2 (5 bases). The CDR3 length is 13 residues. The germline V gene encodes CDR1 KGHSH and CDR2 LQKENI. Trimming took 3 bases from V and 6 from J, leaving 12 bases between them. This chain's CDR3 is CASSPGSAAEQYF. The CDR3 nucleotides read TGTGCCAGCTCACCGGGGAGCGCCGCCGAGCAGTACTTC. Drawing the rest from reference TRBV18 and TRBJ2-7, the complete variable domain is NAGVMQNPRHLVRRRGQEARLRCSPMKGHSHVYWYRQLPEEGLKFMVYLQKENIIDESGMPKERFSAEFPKEGPSILRIQQVVRGDSAAYFCASSPGSAAEQYFGPGTRLTVT.

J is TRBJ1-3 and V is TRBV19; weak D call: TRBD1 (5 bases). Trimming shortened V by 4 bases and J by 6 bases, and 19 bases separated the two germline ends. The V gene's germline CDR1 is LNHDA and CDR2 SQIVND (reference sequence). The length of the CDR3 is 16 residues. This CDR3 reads CASSKEPFTGANTIYF. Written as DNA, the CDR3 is TGTGCCAGTAGTAAAGAACCTTTCACAGGAGCAAACACCATATATTTT.

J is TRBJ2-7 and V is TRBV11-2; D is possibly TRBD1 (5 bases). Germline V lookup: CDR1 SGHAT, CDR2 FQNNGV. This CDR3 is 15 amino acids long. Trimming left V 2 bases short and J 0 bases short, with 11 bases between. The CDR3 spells CASSLNQGSSYEQYF. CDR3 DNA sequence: TGTGCCAGCAGCTTAAATCAGGGTAGCTCCTACGAGCAGTACTTC.

Written as DNA, the CDR3 is TGTGCCAGCAGCAACAGGGAAGGGTTTCAGCCCCAGCATTTT. Amino acid sequence: CASSNREGFQPQHF. V gene TRBV27 combines with J gene TRBJ1-5; D is perhaps TRBD1 (6 bases). The CDR3 extends over 14 amino acids. V was shortened by 6 bases and J by 6 bases, with 15 bases between the two germline ends. Germline V gene data show CDR1 as MNHEY and CDR2 as SMNVEV (reference sequence).

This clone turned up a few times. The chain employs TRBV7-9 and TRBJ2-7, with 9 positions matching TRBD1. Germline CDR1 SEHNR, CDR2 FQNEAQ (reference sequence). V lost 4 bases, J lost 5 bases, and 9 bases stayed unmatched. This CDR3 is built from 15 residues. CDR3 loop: CASSSPDRGVNEQYF. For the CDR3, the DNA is TGTGCCAGCAGCTCCCCCGACAGGGGGGTCAACGAGCAGTACTTC. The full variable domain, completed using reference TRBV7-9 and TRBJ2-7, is DTGVSQNPRHKITKRGQNVTFRCDPISEHNRLYWYRQTLGQGPEFLTYFQNEAQLEKSRLLSDRFSAERPKGSFSTLEIQRTEQGDSAMYLCASSSPDRGVNEQYFGPGTRLTVT.

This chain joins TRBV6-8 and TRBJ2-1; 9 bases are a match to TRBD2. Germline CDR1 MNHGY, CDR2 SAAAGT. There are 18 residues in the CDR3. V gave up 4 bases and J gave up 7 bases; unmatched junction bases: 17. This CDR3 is CASSSLYLAGGPGNEQFF. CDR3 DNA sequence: TGTGCCAGCAGTTCCCTCTATTTGGCGGGAGGGCCAGGGAATGAGCAGTTCTTC.

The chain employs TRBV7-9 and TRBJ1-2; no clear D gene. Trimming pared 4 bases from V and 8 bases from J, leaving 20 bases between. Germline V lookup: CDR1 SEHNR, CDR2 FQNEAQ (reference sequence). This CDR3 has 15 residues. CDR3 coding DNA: TGTGCCAGCAGCTCCTCGGAGACTACGCACGAAGGCTACACCTTC. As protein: CASSSSETTHEGYTF.

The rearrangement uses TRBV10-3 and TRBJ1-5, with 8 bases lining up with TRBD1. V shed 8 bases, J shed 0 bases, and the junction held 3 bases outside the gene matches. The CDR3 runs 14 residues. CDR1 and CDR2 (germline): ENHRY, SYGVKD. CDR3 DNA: TGTGCCATCGGGACAGGAGATAGCAATCAGCCCCAGCATTTT. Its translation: CAIGTGDSNQPQHF.

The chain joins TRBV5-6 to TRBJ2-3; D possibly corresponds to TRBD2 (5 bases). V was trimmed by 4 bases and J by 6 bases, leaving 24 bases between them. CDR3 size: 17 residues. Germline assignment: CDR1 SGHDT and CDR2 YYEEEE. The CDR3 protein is CASSPEPRTSRADTQYF. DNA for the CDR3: TGTGCCAGCAGCCCCGAGCCGCGGACTTCTCGGGCGGATACGCAGTATTTT.

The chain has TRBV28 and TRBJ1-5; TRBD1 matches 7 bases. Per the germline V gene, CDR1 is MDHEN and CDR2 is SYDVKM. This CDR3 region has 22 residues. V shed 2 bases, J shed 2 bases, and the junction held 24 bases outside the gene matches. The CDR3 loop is CASSLNPTQIRQGSIGNQPQHF. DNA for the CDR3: TGTGCCAGCAGTTTAAACCCTACGCAGATACGACAGGGATCAATCGGCAATCAGCCCCAGCATTTT.

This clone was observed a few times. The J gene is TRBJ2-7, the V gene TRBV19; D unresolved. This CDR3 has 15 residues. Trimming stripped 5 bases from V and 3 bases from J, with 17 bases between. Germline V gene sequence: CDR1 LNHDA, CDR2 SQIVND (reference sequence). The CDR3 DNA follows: TGTGCCAGTAGTTCAACATTCGGGTATCGCTACGAGCAGTACTTC. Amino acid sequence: CASSSTFGYRYEQYF.

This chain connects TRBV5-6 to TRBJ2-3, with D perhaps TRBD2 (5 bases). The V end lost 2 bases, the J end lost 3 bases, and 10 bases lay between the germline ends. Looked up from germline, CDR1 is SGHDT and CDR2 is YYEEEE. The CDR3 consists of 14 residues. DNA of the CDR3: TGTGCCAGCAGCTTTAGGGAGAGGACAGATACGCAGTATTTT. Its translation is CASSFRERTDTQYF.

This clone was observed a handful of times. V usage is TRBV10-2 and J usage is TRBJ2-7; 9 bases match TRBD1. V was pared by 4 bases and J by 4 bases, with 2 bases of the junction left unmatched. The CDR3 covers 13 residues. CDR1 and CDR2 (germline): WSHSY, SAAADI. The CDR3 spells CASSGGTGYEQYF. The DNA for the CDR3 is TGCGCCAGCAGTGGGGGGACAGGGTACGAGCAGTACTTC.